Below, one T cell receptor beta chain is given with its context. The data were taken from a study of blood T cell repertoires in COVID-19. CDR3 length: 13 amino acids. Between the trimmed V and J ends, which lost 0 bases and 8 bases, there was a span of 11 bases. Germline CDR1 SGHDT, CDR2 YYEEEE. The data were produced by immunoSEQ multiplex PCR, yet TCRdb's version contains in-frame clones alone and is incomplete. The sample yields more than 65,000 clones, 80% seen once. The specimen was peripheral blood. The TCR originated in a man between 60 and 75 years old with active or convalescent COVID-19. The chain couples TRBV5-6 to TRBJ1-2; no definite D call. CDR3: CASSLELGTGYTF. The DNA of the CDR3 is TGTGCCAGCAGCTTGGAACTGGGCACGGGCTACACCTTC.